A single sample is the source of the 9 T cell receptor beta chains below, sequenced in a study of shared clonotypes between healthy human individuals. Clones were read by immunoSEQ multiplex PCR, and TCRdb kept only the in-frame ones, dropping some. This sample has around 500,000 clones, with roughly 85% found just once. Sequencing was carried out using PBMCs. These receptors all come from a woman in her thirties or forties in good health. Some clones in this sample may be carry-over from other donors' samples.

The rearrangement uses TRBV7-9 and TRBJ2-5, with TRBD2 matching 8 bases. Germline CDR1 and CDR2: SEHNR and FQNEAQ (reference sequence). The CDR3 has 15 amino acids. J lost 5 bases, V lost 2 bases, and 7 bases had no gene match. The CDR3 is CASSLPLAGKETQYF. The CDR3 nucleotides are TGTGCCAGCAGCTTACCATTAGCGGGAAAGGAGACCCAGTACTTC.

Points on this clone: A far larger clone is a single base away, which makes a read error likely. The rearrangement uses TRBV6-5 and TRBJ1-2; TRBD1 matches 8 bases. J was trimmed by 5 bases and V by 8 bases; bases with no gene match: 7. Looked up from germline, CDR1 is MNHEY and CDR2 is SVGAGI. This CDR3 has 13 residues. The CDR3 region has the DNA TGTGCCAGCGGCCCGGGACAGGATTATGGCTACACCTTC. Its protein is CASGPGQDYGYTF.

This rearrangement joins TRBV19 to TRBJ1-5; D gene unclear. This CDR3 is built from 12 residues. CDR1 and CDR2 (germline): LNHDA, SQIVND (reference sequence). The germline V and J ends were trimmed by 6 bases and 9 bases, with 12 bases remaining between them. As DNA, the CDR3 is TGTGCCAGTAGCTCGACTCTGGGGCCCCAGCATTTT. Translating gives CASSSTLGPQHF.

This rearrangement joins TRBV6-1 to TRBJ2-2; TRBD1 might be the D (6 bases). Germline V gene lookup returns CDR1 MNHNS and CDR2 SASEGT. The ends were cut back, 4 bases at V and 3 bases at J, with 9 bases in the middle. The CDR3 consists of 14 residues. This CDR3 reads CASSGQEYTGELFF. CDR3 DNA sequence: TGTGCCAGCAGTGGACAGGAGTACACCGGGGAGCTGTTTTTT.

The V gene is TRBV10-2, the J gene TRBJ2-7, with D possibly matching TRBD1 (6 bases). The CDR3 runs to 15 residues. CDR1 and CDR2 from the germline V gene are WSHSY and SAAADI. V was clipped by 6 bases and J by 1 base, with 16 bases between them. In DNA, the CDR3 is TGCGCCAGCAGAAGATCTCCGGGACAATCCTACGAGCAGTACTTC. The encoded protein is CASRRSPGQSYEQYF.

The chain links TRBV27 to TRBJ2-5; perhaps TRBD2 as D (6 bases). Trimming left V 5 bases short and J 2 bases short, with 15 bases between. CDR3 length: 15 residues. Germline CDR1 is MNHEY and CDR2 is SMNVEV (reference sequence). This CDR3 reads CASSLGGTAQETQYF. The CDR3 nucleotides are TGTGCCAGCAGTCTTGGGGGGACTGCACAAGAGACCCAGTACTTC.

J is TRBJ2-1 and V is TRBV2; TRBD2 matches 8 bases. Trimming removed 6 bases from V and 10 bases from J; junction bases left unmatched: 8. CDR3 length equals 13 residues. CDR1 and CDR2 from the germline V gene are SNHLY and FYNNEI. CDR3 DNA sequence: TGTGCCAGCAGCGGGACTAGTTTAGGGGAGCAGTTCTTC. Encoded protein: CASSGTSLGEQFF.

This clone was counted at least ten times. The J gene is TRBJ2-1, the V gene TRBV7-2, with TRBD2 matching over 7 bases. This CDR3 is built from 16 residues. The germline V gene encodes CDR1 SGHTA and CDR2 FQGNSA. The V and J ends lost 5 bases and 3 bases, in that order; junction bases with no gene match: 10. This CDR3 is CASSRARVAGYNEQFF. In DNA, the CDR3 is TGTGCCAGCAGCCGCGCCAGGGTAGCGGGCTACAATGAGCAGTTCTTC. The full variable domain, completed using reference TRBV7-2 and TRBJ2-1, is GAGVSQSPSNKVTEKGKDVELRCDPISGHTALYWYRQSLGQGLEFLIYFQGNSAPDKSGLPSDRFSAERTGGSVSTLTIQRTQQEDSAVYLCASSRARVAGYNEQFFGPGTRLTVL.

This clone was detected once. The CDR3 bases are TGTGCCAGCCCCTACCCGGACAGCCCGTACACCTTC. Translation: CASPYPDSPYTF. The chain is built from TRBV6-1 and TRBJ1-2; the D gene is possibly TRBD1 (6 bases). Trimming removed 8 bases from V and 11 bases from J, with 18 bases in between. The CDR3 has 12 residues. CDR1 is MNHNS, CDR2 SASEGT, per germline.